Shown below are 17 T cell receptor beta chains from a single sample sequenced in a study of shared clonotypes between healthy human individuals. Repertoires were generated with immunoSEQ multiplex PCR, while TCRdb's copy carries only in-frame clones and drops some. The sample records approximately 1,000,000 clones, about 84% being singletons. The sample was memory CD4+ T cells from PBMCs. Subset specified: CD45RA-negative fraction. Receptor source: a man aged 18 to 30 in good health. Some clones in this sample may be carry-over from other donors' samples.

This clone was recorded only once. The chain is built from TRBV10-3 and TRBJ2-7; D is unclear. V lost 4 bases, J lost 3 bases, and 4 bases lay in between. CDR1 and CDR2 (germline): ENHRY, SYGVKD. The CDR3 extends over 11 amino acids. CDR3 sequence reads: CAISAGYEQYF. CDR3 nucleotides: TGTGCCATCAGTGCGGGCTACGAGCAGTACTTC.

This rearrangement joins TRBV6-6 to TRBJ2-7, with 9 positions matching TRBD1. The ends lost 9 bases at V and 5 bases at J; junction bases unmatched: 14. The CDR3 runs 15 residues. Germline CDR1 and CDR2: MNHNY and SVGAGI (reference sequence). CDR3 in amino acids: CASLKRGQGLHEQYF. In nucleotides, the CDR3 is TGTGCCAGTCTGAAGAGGGGACAGGGTCTACACGAGCAGTACTTC.

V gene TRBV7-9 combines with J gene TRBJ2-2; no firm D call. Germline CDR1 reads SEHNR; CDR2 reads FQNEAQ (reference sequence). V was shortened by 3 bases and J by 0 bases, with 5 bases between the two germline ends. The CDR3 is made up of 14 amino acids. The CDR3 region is CASSFLTNTGELFF. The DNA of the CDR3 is TGTGCCAGCAGCTTTTTGACGAACACCGGGGAGCTGTTTTTT.

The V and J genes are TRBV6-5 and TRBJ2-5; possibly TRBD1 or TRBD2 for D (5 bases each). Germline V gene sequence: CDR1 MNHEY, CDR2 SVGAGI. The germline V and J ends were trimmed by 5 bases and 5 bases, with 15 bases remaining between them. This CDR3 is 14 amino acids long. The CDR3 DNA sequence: TGTGCCAGCAGTCCCGGGACGAGGGAGGAGACCCAGTACTTC. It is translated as CASSPGTREETQYF.

CDR3 sequence (DNA): TGTGCCAGCAGCTTAAACGCCGGGGGCAGGGACGAGCAGTACTTC. It translates to CASSLNAGGRDEQYF. The chain links TRBV7-6 to TRBJ2-7; D is possibly TRBD1 or TRBD2 (6 bases each). The CDR3 is 15 amino acids. V was clipped by 2 bases and J by 5 bases, with 16 bases between them. CDR1 and CDR2 (germline): SGHVS, FNYEAQ.

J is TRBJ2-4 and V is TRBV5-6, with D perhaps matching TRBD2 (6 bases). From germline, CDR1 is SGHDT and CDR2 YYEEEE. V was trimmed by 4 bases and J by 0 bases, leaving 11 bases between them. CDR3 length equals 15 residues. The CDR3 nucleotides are TGTGCCAGCAGCCCCCGGGGACTAGCCAAAAACATTCAGTACTTC. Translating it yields CASSPRGLAKNIQYF.

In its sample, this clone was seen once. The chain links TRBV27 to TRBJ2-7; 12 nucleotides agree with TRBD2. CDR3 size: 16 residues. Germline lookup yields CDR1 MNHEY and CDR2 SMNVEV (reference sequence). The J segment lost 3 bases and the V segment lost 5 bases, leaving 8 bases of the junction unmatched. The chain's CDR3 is CASSRGLAGPFYEQYF. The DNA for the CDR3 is TGTGCCAGCAGTCGAGGACTAGCGGGACCTTTCTACGAGCAGTACTTC.

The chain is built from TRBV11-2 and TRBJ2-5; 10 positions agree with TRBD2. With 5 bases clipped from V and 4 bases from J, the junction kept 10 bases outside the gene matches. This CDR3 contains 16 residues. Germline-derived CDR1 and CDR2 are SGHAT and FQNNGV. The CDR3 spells CASSQRAGGPGETQYF. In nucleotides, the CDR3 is TGTGCCAGCAGCCAGAGAGCGGGAGGGCCAGGAGAGACCCAGTACTTC.

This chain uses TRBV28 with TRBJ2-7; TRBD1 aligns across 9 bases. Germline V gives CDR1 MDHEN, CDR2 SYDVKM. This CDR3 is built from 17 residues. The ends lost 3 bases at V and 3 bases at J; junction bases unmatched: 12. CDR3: CASSFAGQGYGDYEQYF. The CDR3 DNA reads TGTGCCAGCAGTTTCGCGGGACAGGGTTACGGTGACTACGAGCAGTACTTC.

The CDR3 region is CASSLNRRGNTIYF. In nucleotides, the CDR3 is TGCGCCAGCAGCTTGAACCGGCGAGGAAACACCATATATTTT. The rearrangement uses TRBV5-1 and TRBJ1-3, with D unclear. The germline V gene has CDR1 SGHRS and CDR2 YFSETQ. The CDR3 spans 14 residues. V lost 1 base and J lost 4, with 9 bases in between.

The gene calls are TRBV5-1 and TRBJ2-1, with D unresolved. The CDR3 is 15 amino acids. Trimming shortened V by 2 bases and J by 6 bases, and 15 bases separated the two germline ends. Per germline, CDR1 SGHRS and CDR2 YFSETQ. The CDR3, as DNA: TGCGCCAGCAGCTTATTCGGGCCCCTCAGCAATGAGCAGTTCTTC. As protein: CASSLFGPLSNEQFF.

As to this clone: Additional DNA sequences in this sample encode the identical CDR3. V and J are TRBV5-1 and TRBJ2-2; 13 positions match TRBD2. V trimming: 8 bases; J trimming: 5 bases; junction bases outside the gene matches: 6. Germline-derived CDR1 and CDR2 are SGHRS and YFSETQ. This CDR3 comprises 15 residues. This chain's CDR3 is CASSQTSGRTGELFF. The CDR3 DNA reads TGCGCCAGTTCCCAGACTAGCGGGAGGACCGGGGAGCTGTTTTTT.

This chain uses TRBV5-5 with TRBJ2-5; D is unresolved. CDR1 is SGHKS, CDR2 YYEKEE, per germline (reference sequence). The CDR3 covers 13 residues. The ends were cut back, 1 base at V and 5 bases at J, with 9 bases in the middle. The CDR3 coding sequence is TGTGCCAGCAGCTTGTTGCGCGCGGAGACCCAGTACTTC. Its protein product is CASSLLRAETQYF.

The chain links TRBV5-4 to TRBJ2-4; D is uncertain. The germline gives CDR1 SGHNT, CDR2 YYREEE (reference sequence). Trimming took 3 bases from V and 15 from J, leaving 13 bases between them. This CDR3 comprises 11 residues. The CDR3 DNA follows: TGTGCCAGCAGCTCCCTAGGAGATCCGTACTTC. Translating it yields CASSSLGDPYF.

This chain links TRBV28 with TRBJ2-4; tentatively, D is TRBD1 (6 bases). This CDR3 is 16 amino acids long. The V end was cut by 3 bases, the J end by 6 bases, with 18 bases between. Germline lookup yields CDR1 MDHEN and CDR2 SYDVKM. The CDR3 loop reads CASSFSRSRGVNIQYF. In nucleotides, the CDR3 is TGTGCCAGCAGTTTTAGTCGGAGCAGGGGAGTAAACATTCAGTACTTC.

CDR3 sequence (DNA): TGCGCCAGCAGCCAAGAGGCCGACCGGTCCCGGACCCAGTACTTC. Amino acids: CASSQEADRSRTQYF. The chain employs TRBV4-1 and TRBJ2-5, with D uncertain. The V end was cut by 0 bases, the J end by 7 bases, with 15 bases between. Germline V lookup: CDR1 MGHRA, CDR2 YSYEKL. The CDR3 consists of 15 residues.

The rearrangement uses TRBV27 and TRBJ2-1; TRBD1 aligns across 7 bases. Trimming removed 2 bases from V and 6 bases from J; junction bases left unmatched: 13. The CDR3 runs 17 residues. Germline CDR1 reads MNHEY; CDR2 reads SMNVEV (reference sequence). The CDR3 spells CASSLILGSGGVNEQFF. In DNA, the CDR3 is TGTGCCAGCAGTTTAATTCTGGGTTCAGGGGGAGTCAATGAGCAGTTCTTC.